This T cell receptor beta chain was captured in a study of T cells after yellow fever vaccination. Study in general: Some fractions had low cell numbers, and these were prepared with SMART-Seq v4 Ultra Low Input.

Looked up from germline, CDR1 is LNHDA and CDR2 is SQIVND (reference sequence). This CDR3 spans 14 amino acids. V was clipped by 6 bases and J by 6 bases; unmatched bases: 8. TCRdb re-called the 5' RACE reads through MiXCR, storing one row per CDR3 protein. The table shows approximately 450,000 distinct CDR3 sequences, with around 20% occurring only once. The source of this sequence is a man aged 18 to 30 who received the YFV17D yellow fever vaccine. The chain uses TRBV19 and TRBJ2-1, with 7 bases identical to TRBD2. Sample: PBMCs, taken before the yellow fever booster vaccination. CDR3 sequence reads: CASRSVGGVNEQFF. In DNA, the CDR3 is TGTGCCAGTAGGTCCGTGGGGGGGGTCAATGAGCAGTTCTTC.